Reported below is one T cell receptor beta chain. Its specificity is not known. This table comes from immunoSEQ multiplex PCR, and its TCRdb copy is limited to in-frame clones, with some not included. Of approximately 65,000 clones listed, around nine tenths are singletons. The sample originates from a study of PD-1 blockade in classical Hodgkin lymphoma. Study results and caveats: The authors have not defined what causes the repertoire differences, possibly disease activity or prior therapy. There was a significant rise in CD4+ TCR diversity by C4D1, with no such rise for CD8+. Baseline diversity resembling that of newly diagnosed patients was seen in complete responders. Reports described newly diagnosed patients as having lower baseline TCR diversity than healthy donors.

The length of the CDR3 is 15 residues. From germline, CDR1 is SGHRS and CDR2 YFSETQ. Trimming at V came to 0 bases and at J to 13 bases, leaving 10 bases not matched to a gene. Time point described: cycle 4 day 1 (C4D1), after five to seven weeks of nivolumab. All patients relapsed after autologous stem cell transplantation, and brentuximab vedotin exposure varied. The material sequenced was peripheral blood mononuclear cells (PBMCs), taken before the fourth cycle of nivolumab. The rearrangement links TRBV5-1 to TRBJ2-3; 11 positions match TRBD1. This TCR was sampled from a human donor with classical Hodgkin lymphoma. CDR3 sequence: CASSLGPTGTGGEYF. CDR3 sequence (DNA): TGCGCCAGCAGCTTGGGCCCGACCGGGACAGGGGGGGAGTATTTT. Full variable domain (outside the CDR3, taken from reference TRBV5-1 and TRBJ2-3): KAGVTQTPRYLIKTRGQQVTLSCSPISGHRSVSWYQQTPGQGLQFLFEYFSETQRNKGNFPGRFSGRQFSNSRSEMNVSTLELGDSALYLCASSLGPTGTGGEYFGPGTRLTVL.